This T cell receptor beta chain was identified during a study of blood T cell repertoires in COVID-19. Across the whole study: PBMCs, B-cell-depleted T cells, or T cells were the source of the cDNA or gDNA that made up the material.

From germline, CDR1 is SGHDT and CDR2 YYEEEE. The CDR3 spans 15 residues. Trimming pared 4 bases from V and 4 bases from J, leaving 17 bases between. Seattle participants joined during active infection and were tracked over time. This clone occurred once. Sequencing used immunoSEQ multiplex PCR; TCRdb keeps in-frame clones, though not all of them. The table includes a few hundred thousand clones, 80% to 90% detected once. The sample was peripheral blood. The chain is built from TRBV5-6 and TRBJ1-2; D might be TRBD1 (5 bases). The clonotype comes from a young woman with COVID-19, enrolled during active disease. The CDR3 is CASSAEHQGLYGYTF. In DNA form, the CDR3 reads TGTGCCAGCAGCGCCGAACATCAGGGCCTCTATGGCTACACCTTC.